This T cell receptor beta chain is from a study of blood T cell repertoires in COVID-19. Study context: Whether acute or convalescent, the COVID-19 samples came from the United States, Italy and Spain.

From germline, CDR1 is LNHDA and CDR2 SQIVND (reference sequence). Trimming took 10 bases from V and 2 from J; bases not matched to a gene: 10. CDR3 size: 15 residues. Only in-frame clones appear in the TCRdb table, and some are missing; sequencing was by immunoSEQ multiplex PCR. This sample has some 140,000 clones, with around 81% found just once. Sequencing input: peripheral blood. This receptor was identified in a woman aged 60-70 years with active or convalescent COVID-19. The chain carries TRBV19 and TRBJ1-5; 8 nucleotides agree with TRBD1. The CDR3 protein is CATSRTGPGNQPQHF. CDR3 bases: TGTGCCACCTCAAGGACAGGGCCCGGCAATCAGCCCCAGCATTTT. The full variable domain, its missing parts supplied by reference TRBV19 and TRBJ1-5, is DGGITQSPKYLFRKEGQNVTLSCEQNLNHDAMYWYRQDPGQGLRLIYYSQIVNDFQKGDIAEGYSVSREKKESFPLTVTSAQKNPTAFYLCATSRTGPGNQPQHFGDGTRLSIL.